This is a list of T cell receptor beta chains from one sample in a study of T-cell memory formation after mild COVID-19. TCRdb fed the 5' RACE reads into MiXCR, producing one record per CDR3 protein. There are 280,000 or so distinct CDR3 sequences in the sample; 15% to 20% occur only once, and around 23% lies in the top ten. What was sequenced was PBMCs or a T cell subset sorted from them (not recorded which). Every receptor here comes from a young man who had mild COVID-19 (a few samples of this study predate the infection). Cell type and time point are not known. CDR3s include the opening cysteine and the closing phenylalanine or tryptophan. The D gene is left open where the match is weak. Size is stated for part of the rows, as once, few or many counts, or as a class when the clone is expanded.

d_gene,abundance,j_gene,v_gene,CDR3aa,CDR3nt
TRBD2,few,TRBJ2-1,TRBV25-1,CASSEPSGRGDNEQFF,TGTGCCAGCAGTGAGCCCTCCGGTCGGGGGGACAATGAGCAGTTCTTC
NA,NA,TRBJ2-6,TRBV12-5,CASGLRTGTSSGANVLTF,TGTGCTAGTGGTTTGCGTACAGGGACTTCCTCTGGGGCCAACGTCCTGACTTTC
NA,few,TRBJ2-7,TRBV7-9,CASSPGSKSAHEQYF,TGTGCCAGCAGTCCGGGGTCGAAGTCGGCCCACGAGCAGTACTTC
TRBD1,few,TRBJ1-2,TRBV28,CASSLFGTANYGYTF,TGTGCCAGCAGTTTATTCGGGACAGCTAACTATGGCTACACCTTC
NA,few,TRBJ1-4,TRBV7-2,CASSKEVLGWGNEKLFF,TGTGCCAGCAGCAAGGAGGTTTTGGGGTGGGGTAATGAAAAACTGTTTTTT
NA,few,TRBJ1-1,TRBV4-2,CASSRATGSFTEAFF,TGTGCCAGCAGCCGGGCAACAGGGAGTTTCACTGAAGCTTTCTTT
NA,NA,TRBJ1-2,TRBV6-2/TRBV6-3,CASSPTRVNGYTF,TGTGCCAGCAGTCCAACGCGAGTGAATGGCTACACCTTC
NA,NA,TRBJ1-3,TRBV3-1,CASSQGTRSGNTIYF,TGTGCCAGCAGCCAAGGGACCCGGTCTGGAAACACCATATATTTT
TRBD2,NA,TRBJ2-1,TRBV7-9,CASSFLSGGYNEQFF,TGTGCCAGCAGCTTCCTTAGCGGGGGGTACAATGAGCAGTTCTTC
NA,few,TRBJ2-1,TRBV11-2,CASSLRQFGNEQFF,TGTGCCAGCAGCTTGAGGCAATTCGGGAATGAGCAGTTCTTC
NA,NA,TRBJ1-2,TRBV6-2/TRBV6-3,CASSYWGDYGYTF,TGTGCCAGCAGTTACTGGGGTGACTATGGCTACACCTTC
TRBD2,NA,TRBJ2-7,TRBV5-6,CASSSGTSPIGYEQYF,TGTGCCAGCAGCTCGGGGACTAGCCCAATAGGGTACGAGCAGTACTTC
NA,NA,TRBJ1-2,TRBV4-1,CASSQDSREAPTFTF,TGCGCCAGCAGCCAAGATTCGAGGGAGGCACCCACCTTCACCTTC
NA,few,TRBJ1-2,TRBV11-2,CASSRRQGNLRGGYTF,TGTGCCAGCAGCCGTCGTCAGGGAAACTTAAGGGGAGGCTACACCTTC
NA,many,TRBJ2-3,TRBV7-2,CASSLVSGTQYF,TGTGCCAGCAGCTTAGTGTCCGGTACGCAGTATTTT
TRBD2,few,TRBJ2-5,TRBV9,CASSVSSGGALETQYF,TGTGCCAGCAGCGTATCTAGCGGGGGGGCTTTGGAGACCCAGTACTTC
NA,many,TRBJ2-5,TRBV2,CASSEEWYPVVYF,TGTGCCAGCAGTGAAGAGTGGTACCCGGTCGTATACTTC
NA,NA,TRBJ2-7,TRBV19,CASSISLSYEQYF,TGTGCCAGTAGTATCAGCCTCTCCTACGAGCAGTACTTC
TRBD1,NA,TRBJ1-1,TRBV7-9,CASSTLTGGETEAFF,TGTGCCAGCAGCACCCTGACAGGGGGCGAGACTGAAGCTTTCTTT
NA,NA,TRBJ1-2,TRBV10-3,CAIWTVSNGYTF,TGTGCCATATGGACAGTCAGCAATGGCTACACCTTC
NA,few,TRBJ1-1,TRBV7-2,CASSIRETEAFF,TGTGCCAGCAGCATACGGGAGACTGAAGCTTTCTTT
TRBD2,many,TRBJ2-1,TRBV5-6,CASTWTSGYNEQFF,TGTGCCAGCACCTGGACTAGCGGCTACAATGAGCAGTTCTTC
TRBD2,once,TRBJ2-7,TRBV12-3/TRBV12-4,CASSYSGAPTYEQYF,TGTGCCAGCAGCTATAGCGGGGCCCCAACCTACGAGCAGTACTTC
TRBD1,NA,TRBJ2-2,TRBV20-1,CSASSGTGTGELFF,TGCAGTGCGTCCTCCGGGACAGGGACCGGGGAGCTGTTTTTT
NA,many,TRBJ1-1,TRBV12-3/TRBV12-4,CASTEIVGSEAFF,TGTGCCAGCACCGAGATCGTCGGGAGTGAAGCTTTCTTT
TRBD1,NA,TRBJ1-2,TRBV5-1,CASSLTGGADGYTF,TGCGCCAGCAGCTTGACAGGGGGCGCGGATGGCTACACCTTC
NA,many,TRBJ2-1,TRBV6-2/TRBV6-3,CASSSSSYNEQFF,TGTGCCAGCAGTTCTAGCTCCTACAATGAGCAGTTCTTC
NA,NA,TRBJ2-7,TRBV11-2,CASSFSSSYEQYF,TGTGCCAGCAGCTTCAGTTCCTCCTACGAGCAGTACTTC
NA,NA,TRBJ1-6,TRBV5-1,CASSSRDGGSPLHF,TGCGCCAGCAGTTCCAGGGATGGGGGTTCACCCCTCCACTTT
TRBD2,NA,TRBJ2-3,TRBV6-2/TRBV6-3,CASSLGPLLAASTDTQYF,TGTGCCAGCAGTTTAGGACCTCTTCTAGCGGCTAGCACAGATACGCAGTATTTT
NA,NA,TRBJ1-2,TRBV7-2,CASSPQVYGYTF,TGTGCCAGCAGCCCCCAGGTATATGGCTACACCTTC
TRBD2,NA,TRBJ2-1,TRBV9,CASSVALTTSAYNEQFF,TGTGCCAGCAGCGTAGCTCTAACGACTAGCGCCTACAATGAGCAGTTCTTC
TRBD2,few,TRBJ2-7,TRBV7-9,CASSPTSDSYEQYF,TGTGCCAGCAGCCCAACTAGCGACTCCTACGAGCAGTACTTC
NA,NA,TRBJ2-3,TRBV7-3,CASSPDSNTDTQYF,TGTGCCAGCAGCCCCGACAGCAACACAGATACGCAGTATTTT
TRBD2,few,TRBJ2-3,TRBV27,CASSSPGGAHGDTQYF,TGTGCCAGCAGCTCCCCGGGAGGGGCGCATGGAGATACGCAGTATTTT
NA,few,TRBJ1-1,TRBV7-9,CASSPENTEAFF,TGTGCCAGCAGCCCAGAGAACACTGAAGCTTTCTTT
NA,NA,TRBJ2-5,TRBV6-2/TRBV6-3,CASSYPRQFGETQYF,TGTGCCAGCAGTTACCCAAGACAATTCGGGGAGACCCAGTACTTC
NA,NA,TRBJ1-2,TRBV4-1,CASSRTEVGGTNGYTF,TGCGCCAGCAGCCGTACCGAGGTGGGAGGGACGAATGGCTACACCTTC
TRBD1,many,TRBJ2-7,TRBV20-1,CSVMRQGVSYEQYF,TGCAGCGTTATGCGACAGGGGGTCTCCTACGAGCAGTACTTC
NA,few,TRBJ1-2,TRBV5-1,CASSSSGPNYGYTF,TGCGCCAGCAGCTCGTCGGGACCAAACTATGGCTACACCTTC
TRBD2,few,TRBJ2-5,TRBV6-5,CASSYGRGNRETQYF,TGTGCCAGCAGTTACGGGAGGGGAAACCGAGAGACCCAGTACTTC
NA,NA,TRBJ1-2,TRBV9,CASSVGQTRGLYGYTF,TGTGCCAGCAGCGTAGGTCAAACCCGAGGACTCTATGGCTACACCTTC
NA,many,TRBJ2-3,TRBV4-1,CASSGSPDTQYF,TGCGCCAGCAGCGGGAGTCCAGATACGCAGTATTTT
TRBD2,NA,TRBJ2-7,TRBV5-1,CASSLGLAGVLYEQYF,TGCGCCAGCAGCCTGGGACTAGCGGGGGTCCTCTACGAGCAGTACTTC
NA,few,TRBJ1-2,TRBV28,CASNQGHSLYGYTF,TGTGCCAGCAACCAGGGACATTCTCTCTATGGCTACACCTTC
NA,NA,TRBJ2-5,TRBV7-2,CASSLALGGGETQYF,TGTGCCAGCAGCTTAGCTCTAGGGGGGGGAGAGACCCAGTACTTC
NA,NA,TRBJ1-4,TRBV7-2,CASSLDGGNEKLFF,TGTGCCAGCAGCTTAGACGGGGGTAATGAAAAACTGTTTTTT
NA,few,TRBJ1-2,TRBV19,CASSIAASQSGGYTF,TGTGCCAGTAGTATAGCGGCGTCCCAATCCGGCGGCTACACCTTC
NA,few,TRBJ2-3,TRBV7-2,CASSPPSSETQYF,TGTGCCAGCAGCCCGCCTAGCAGTGAGACGCAGTATTTT
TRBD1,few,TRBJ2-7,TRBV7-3,CASSWTGRDEQYF,TGTGCCAGCAGCTGGACAGGGCGGGACGAGCAGTACTTC
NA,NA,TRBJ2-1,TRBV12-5,CASQPRDGPNEQFF,TGTGCTAGCCAACCCCGGGACGGCCCCAATGAGCAGTTCTTC
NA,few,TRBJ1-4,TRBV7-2,CASSSGPATNEKLFF,TGTGCCAGCAGCTCCGGACCGGCAACTAATGAAAAACTGTTTTTT
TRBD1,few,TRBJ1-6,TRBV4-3,CASSQDRMGQGSPNSPLHF,TGCGCCAGCAGCCAAGATAGGATGGGACAGGGGAGTCCTAATTCACCCCTCCACTTT
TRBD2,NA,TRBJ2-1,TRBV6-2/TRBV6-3,CASRLAGTGEQFF,TGTGCCAGCCGTCTAGCGGGGACGGGTGAGCAGTTCTTC
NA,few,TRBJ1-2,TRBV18,CASSPGGANYGYTF,TGTGCCAGCTCCCCCGGGGGGGCTAACTATGGCTACACCTTC